The 15 T cell receptor beta chains below were found in one sample sequenced in a study of regulatory T cells in long-lasting Graves disease. Time point described: newly diagnosed GD, antithyroid drugs for less than 3 months. There was RNA extracted from PBMCs, and the TCR library was made from it. Relying on iRepertoire HTBI primers and Arm-PCR of CDR3 regions, the team built TCR beta libraries. TCRdb analysed the multiplex PCR reads with MiXCR anew, one entry per CDR3 protein. This sample has about 220,000 distinct CDR3 sequences, with roughly 19% found just once. The same data also went into a second study, on T cells in Graves' hyperthyroidism and ophthalmopathy.

This sample comprised peripheral blood mononuclear cells (PBMCs), obtained at new diagnosis, from a patient treated with antithyroid drugs. The receptor set was obtained from a woman aged 30 to 39 with Graves disease.

This clonotype has at least ten counts. The chain joins TRBV5-5 to TRBJ2-7; 8 nucleotides match TRBD1. V lost 4 bases, J lost 6 bases, and 9 bases stayed unmatched. The CDR3 has 14 residues. CDR1 is SGHKS and CDR2 is YYEKEE in the germline V gene (reference sequence). CDR3 protein: CASSRGQEVGEQYF. The CDR3 DNA follows: TGTGCCAGCAGCCGGGGACAGGAGGTCGGCGAGCAGTACTTC. The whole variable domain, remainder taken from reference TRBV5-5 and TRBJ2-7, is DAGVTQSPTHLIKTRGQQVTLRCSPISGHKSVSWYQQVLGQGPQFIFQYYEKEERGRGNFPDRFSARQFPNYSSELNVNALLLGDSALYLCASSRGQEVGEQYFGPGTRLTVT.

This chain joins TRBV7-3 and TRBJ2-1; 10 bases match TRBD2. Germline V lookup: CDR1 SGHTA, CDR2 FQGTGA. The CDR3 is 16 residues long. V lost 4 bases and J lost 7; bases outside the gene matches: 10. CDR3 protein: CASSSNPSGGRNEQFF. The CDR3 DNA sequence: TGTGCCAGCAGCTCAAACCCTAGCGGGGGAAGAAATGAGCAGTTCTTC.

The rearrangement joins TRBV9 to TRBJ1-5, with a tentative D call TRBD1 (6 bases). Trimming removed 3 bases from V and 4 bases from J, with 11 bases in between. Looked up from germline, CDR1 is SGDLS and CDR2 is YYNGEE. The CDR3 has 14 amino acids. The CDR3 DNA sequence: TGTGCCAGCAGCGCCGGACAGTTTAATCAGCCCCAGCATTTT. Translation: CASSAGQFNQPQHF.

This clonotype was seen at least ten times. V usage is TRBV2 and J usage is TRBJ1-5; D not resolved. The CDR3 totals 18 residues. The V end lost 6 bases, the J end lost 0 bases, and 21 bases lay between the germline ends. Germline values: CDR1 SNHLY, CDR2 FYNNEI. The CDR3 spells CASSPTRPWGYSNQPQHF. Here the CDR3 DNA reads TGTGCCAGCAGCCCCACGAGGCCCTGGGGATATAGCAATCAGCCCCAGCATTTT.

The chain is built from TRBV4-1 and TRBJ1-4; possibly TRBD1 for D (5 bases). The V gene lost 1 base and the J gene lost 8 bases, with 11 bases spanning the gap. Germline V lookup: CDR1 MGHRA, CDR2 YSYEKL. The CDR3 is 14 amino acids. CDR3 loop: CASSQVDIAEKLFF. CDR3 DNA: TGCGCCAGCAGCCAAGTGGACATTGCGGAAAAACTGTTTTTT.

This clonotype was seen ten or more times. The chain has TRBV3-1 and TRBJ1-1; D is unclear. The CDR3 has 14 amino acids. Germline V gene sequence: CDR1 LGHDT, CDR2 YNNKEL (reference sequence). Trimming left V 4 bases short and J 1 base short, with 10 bases between. The CDR3 coding sequence is TGTGCCAGCAGCCGCCTGACCAGGAACACTGAAGCTTTCTTT. It encodes CASSRLTRNTEAFF.

Note on this clonotype: Just one base apart from a much larger clone, this may be a read error. The CDR3 ends on some other residue instead of the conserved phenylalanine or tryptophan, so this is likely a read error. V is TRBV7-9 and J is TRBJ2-7; D gene unclear. V was clipped by 4 bases and J by 3 bases, with 10 bases between them. Germline V lookup: CDR1 SEHNR, CDR2 FQNEAQ (reference sequence). The CDR3 totals 13 residues. CDR3 DNA: TGTGCCAGCAGCTACCGACATGACTACGAGCAGTACTCC. This sequence encodes CASSYRHDYEQYS.

This clonotype has a count of ten or more. The rearrangement links TRBV19 to TRBJ1-6, with D hard to call. CDR1 LNHDA and CDR2 SQIVND come from the germline V gene (reference sequence). Trimming removed 4 bases from V and 0 bases from J, with 7 bases in between. The CDR3 totals 15 residues. As DNA, the CDR3 is TGTGCCAGTAGTACCGGGCGCTCCTATAATTCACCCCTCCACTTT. This gives the protein CASSTGRSYNSPLHF.

This clonotype was observed many times. The chain's CDR3 is CASSLSQWSEQYF. As DNA, the CDR3 is TGTGCCAGCAGCTTATCGCAGTGGAGTGAGCAGTACTTC. The rearrangement joins TRBV12-3 or TRBV12-4 to TRBJ2-7, with no clear D. The CDR3 runs to 13 residues. With 6 bases removed from V and 7 bases from J, the gap between germline ends came to 16 bases.

This clonotype was picked up many times. The chain couples TRBV30 to TRBJ2-7; TRBD1 matches 7 bases. Germline assignment: CDR1 GTSNPN and CDR2 SVGIG (reference sequence). The V and J ends lost 4 bases and 5 bases, in that order; junction bases with no gene match: 5. This CDR3 is 12 amino acids long. The CDR3 reads CAWNKGAHEQYF. The CDR3 DNA is TGTGCCTGGAATAAGGGGGCCCACGAGCAGTACTTC.

This clonotype was found many times. The CDR3 is CASSGQQETQYF. For the CDR3, the DNA is TGTGCCAGCAGTGGACAGCAAGAGACCCAGTACTTC. The V call is TRBV2, the J call TRBJ2-5; D possibly corresponds to TRBD1 (5 bases). The germline gives CDR1 SNHLY, CDR2 FYNNEI. Deletions cut 4 bases from V and 2 bases from J, with 5 bases between. The CDR3 is 12 residues long.

Worth noting for this clonotype: One end of the junction fails to match germline, which may point to a read error. The chain links TRBV7-9 to TRBJ1-1; D not certain. The CDR3 runs 12 residues. The germline gives CDR1 SEHNR, CDR2 FQNEAQ (reference sequence). The CDR3 here is CASSYSNTEASF. The CDR3 bases are TGTGCCAGCAGTTACAGTAACACTGAAGCTTCCTTT.

This clonotype has a count of ten or more. The chain carries TRBV2 and TRBJ1-2; no reliable D call. The CDR3 covers 14 residues. Germline values: CDR1 SNHLY, CDR2 FYNNEI. V dropped 3 bases and J dropped 4 bases, with 12 bases sitting between them. This CDR3 reads CASSEGPEGYGYTF. The CDR3 region has the DNA TGTGCCAGCAGTGAGGGCCCCGAAGGCTATGGCTACACCTTC.

This chain connects TRBV5-1 to TRBJ2-6; D is ambiguous. This CDR3 is built from 18 residues. Germline CDR1 and CDR2: SGHRS and YFSETQ. Trimming removed 3 bases from V and 0 bases from J, with 16 bases in between. Written as DNA, the CDR3 is TGCGCCAGCAGCTCCCAGGTGCCTCGGACCTCTGGGGCCAACGTCCTGACTTTC. It codes for CASSSQVPRTSGANVLTF.

Ten or more counts support this clonotype. This chain joins TRBV30 and TRBJ1-3, with a weak D call TRBD1 (5 bases). V lost 2 bases to trimming and J lost 4 bases, with 18 bases between them. CDR3 size: 16 residues. From germline, CDR1 is GTSNPN and CDR2 SVGIG (reference sequence). CDR3 nucleotides: TGTGCCTGGAGTCTCGGACATCTCGGTCTGGGAAACACCATATATTTT. Translation: CAWSLGHLGLGNTIYF.